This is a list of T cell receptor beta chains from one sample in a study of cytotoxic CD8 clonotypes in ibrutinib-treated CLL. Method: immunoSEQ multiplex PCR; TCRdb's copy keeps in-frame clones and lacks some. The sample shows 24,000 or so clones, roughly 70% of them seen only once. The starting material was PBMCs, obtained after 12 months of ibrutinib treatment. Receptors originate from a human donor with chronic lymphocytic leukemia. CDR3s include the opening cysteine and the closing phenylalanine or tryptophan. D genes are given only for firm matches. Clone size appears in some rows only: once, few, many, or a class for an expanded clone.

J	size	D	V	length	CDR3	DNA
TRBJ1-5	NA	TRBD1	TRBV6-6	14	CASSSSGGLQPQHF	TGTGCCAGCAGTTCCTCAGGGGGCCTACAGCCCCAGCATTTT
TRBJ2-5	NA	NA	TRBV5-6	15	CASSFRPSKQETQYF	TGTGCCAGCAGCTTTCGTCCAAGTAAACAAGAGACCCAGTACTTC
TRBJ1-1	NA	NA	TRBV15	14	CATSRDRRATEAFF	TGTGCCACCAGCAGAGATCGACGGGCCACTGAAGCTTTCTTT
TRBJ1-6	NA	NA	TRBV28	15	CASSPLDVWNSPLHF	TGTGCCAGCAGTCCCCTGGACGTATGGAATTCACCCCTCCACTTT
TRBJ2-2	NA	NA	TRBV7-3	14	CASSLSSVTGELFF	TGTGCCAGCAGCTTATCGTCAGTAACCGGGGAGCTGTTTTTT
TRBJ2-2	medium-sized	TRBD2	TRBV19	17	CASQKRGGGRNTGELFF	TGTGCCAGCCAAAAAAGAGGCGGGGGGCGCAACACCGGGGAGCTGTTTTTT
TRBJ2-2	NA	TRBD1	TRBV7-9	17	CASSLSYRGVNTGELFF	TGTGCCAGCAGCTTGTCTTACAGGGGCGTTAACACCGGGGAGCTGTTTTTT
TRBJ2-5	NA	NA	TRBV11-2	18	CASRRLGGWAGSKETQYF	TGTGCCAGCCGGCGCCTGGGGGGTTGGGCAGGATCCAAAGAGACCCAGTACTTC
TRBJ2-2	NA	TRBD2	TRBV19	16	CASSRTSGPNTGELFF	TGTGCCAGTAGCAGGACTAGCGGACCGAACACCGGGGAGCTGTTTTTT
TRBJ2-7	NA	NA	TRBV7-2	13	CASSGGRDYEQYF	TGTGCCAGCAGCGGCGGCCGGGACTACGAGCAGTACTTC
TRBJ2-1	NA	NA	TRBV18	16	CASSLVKGSSYNEQFF	TGTGCCAGCTCCCTTGTGAAGGGGAGCTCCTACAATGAGCAGTTCTTC
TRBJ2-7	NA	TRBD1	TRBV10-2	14	CASTSPGQGYEQYF	TGCGCCAGCACCTCCCCGGGACAGGGGTACGAGCAGTACTTC
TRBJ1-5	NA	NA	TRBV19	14	CASSTPQGPSAQHF	TGTGCCAGTAGTACGCCTCAAGGCCCCAGCGCCCAGCATTTT
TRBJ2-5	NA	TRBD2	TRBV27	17	CASSLGLAGGALLTQYF	TGTGCCAGCAGCCTGGGGCTAGCGGGGGGGGCGCTTCTGACCCAGTACTTC
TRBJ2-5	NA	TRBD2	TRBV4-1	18	CASSQEATGLAEQETQYF	TGCGCCAGCAGCCAAGAAGCGACGGGACTAGCGGAGCAAGAGACCCAGTACTTC
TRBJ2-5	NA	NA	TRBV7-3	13	CASSPYPQETQYF	TGTGCCAGCAGCCCGTACCCCCAAGAGACCCAGTACTTC
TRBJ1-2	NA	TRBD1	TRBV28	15	CASSAWTGGDYGYTF	TGTGCCAGCAGTGCCTGGACAGGGGGCGACTATGGCTACACCTTC
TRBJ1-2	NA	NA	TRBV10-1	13	CASSESPFVGYTF	TGCGCCAGCAGTGAGTCACCTTTTGTTGGCTACACCTTC
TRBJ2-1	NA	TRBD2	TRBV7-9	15	CASSLPGGSYNEQFF	TGTGCCAGCAGCTTACCGGGGGGCTCCTACAATGAGCAGTTCTTC
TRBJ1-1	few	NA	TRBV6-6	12	CASSGDPTGAFF	TGTGCCAGCAGCGGGGACCCAACTGGAGCTTTCTTT
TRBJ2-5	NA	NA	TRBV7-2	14	CASSLGAGQETQYF	TGTGCCAGCAGCTTAGGGGCGGGGCAAGAGACCCAGTACTTC
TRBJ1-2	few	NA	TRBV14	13	CASSQAGGYGYTF	TGTGCCAGCAGCCAAGCGGGGGGCTATGGCTACACCTTC
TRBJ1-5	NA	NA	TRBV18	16	CASSPSVGGSNQPQHF	TGTGCCAGCTCACCATCAGTCGGAGGAAGCAATCAGCCCCAGCATTTT
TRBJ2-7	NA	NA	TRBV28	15	CASSLETVGTGKQYF	TGTGCCAGCAGTTTAGAGACGGTTGGGACGGGAAAGCAGTACTTC
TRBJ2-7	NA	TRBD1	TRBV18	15	CASSASGQPNYEQYF	TGTGCCAGCTCAGCTTCGGGACAGCCGAACTACGAGCAGTACTTC
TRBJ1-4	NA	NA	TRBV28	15	CASSFSRRPNEKLFF	TGTGCCAGCAGTTTTTCCCGTCGCCCTAATGAAAAACTGTTTTTT
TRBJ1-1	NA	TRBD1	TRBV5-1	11	CASRDRGPAFF	TGCGCCAGCCGGGACAGGGGGCCAGCTTTCTTT
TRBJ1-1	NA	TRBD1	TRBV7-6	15	CASSRRQGARTEAFF	TGTGCCAGCAGCCGAAGACAGGGGGCGAGGACTGAAGCTTTCTTT
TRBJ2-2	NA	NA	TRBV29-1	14	CSVECLGFTGELFF	TGCAGCGTTGAATGCTTGGGGTTCACCGGGGAGCTGTTTTTT
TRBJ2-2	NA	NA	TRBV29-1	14	CSFRGGSNTGELFF	TGCAGCTTTAGGGGCGGATCGAACACCGGGGAGCTGTTTTTT
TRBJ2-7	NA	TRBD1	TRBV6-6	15	CASSYSGTGGYEQYF	TGTGCCAGCAGTTACTCCGGGACAGGGGGCTACGAGCAGTACTTC
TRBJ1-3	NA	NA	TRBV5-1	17	CASSLVGRWSSGNTIYF	TGCGCCAGCAGCTTGGTTGGACGATGGAGCTCTGGAAACACCATATATTTT
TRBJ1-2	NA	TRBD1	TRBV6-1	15	CASSEAARGNYGYTF	TGTGCCAGCAGTGAAGCAGCCAGGGGGAACTATGGCTACACCTTC
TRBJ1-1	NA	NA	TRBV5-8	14	CASSRAPRGTEAFF	TGTGCCAGCAGCCGCGCCCCAAGGGGCACTGAAGCTTTCTTT
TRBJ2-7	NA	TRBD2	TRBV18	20	CASSSLGLAGGPAISYEQYF	TGTGCCAGCTCATCACTCGGACTAGCGGGGGGGCCGGCTATATCCTACGAGCAGTACTTC
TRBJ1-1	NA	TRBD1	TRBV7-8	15	CASRSQGAMNTEAFF	TGTGCCAGCAGGTCACAGGGGGCGATGAACACTGAAGCTTTCTTT
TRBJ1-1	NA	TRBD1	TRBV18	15	CASSSGTAMNTEAFF	TGTGCCAGCTCCTCCGGGACAGCCATGAACACTGAAGCTTTCTTT
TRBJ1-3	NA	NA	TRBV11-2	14	CASSLRAGRNTIYF	TGTGCCAGCAGCTTAAGGGCAGGCCGAAACACCATATATTTT
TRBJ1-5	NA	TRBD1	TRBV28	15	CASRKGQGLGGPQHF	TGTGCCAGCAGGAAGGGACAGGGATTGGGGGGGCCCCAGCATTTT
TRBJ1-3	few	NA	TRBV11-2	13	CASSATRRNTIYF	TGTGCCAGCAGCGCTACGCGGCGAAACACCATATATTTT
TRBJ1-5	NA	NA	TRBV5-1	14	CASSLGLGNQPQHF	TGCGCCAGCAGCTTGGGCTTGGGCAATCAGCCCCAGCATTTT
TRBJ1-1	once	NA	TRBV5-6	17	CASSLNQGWGGNTEAFF	TGTGCCAGCAGCTTGAACCAGGGATGGGGGGGAAACACTGAAGCTTTCTTT
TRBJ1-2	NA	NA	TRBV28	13	CASYGGRGYGYTF	TGTGCCAGCTACGGGGGGCGCGGCTATGGCTACACCTTC
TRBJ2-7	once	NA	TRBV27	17	CASNVLSGTSSSYEQYF	TGTGCCAGCAACGTACTCAGTGGGACATCGAGCTCCTACGAGCAGTACTTC
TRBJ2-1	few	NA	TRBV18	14	CASSPIGQNNEQFF	TGTGCCAGCTCACCAATCGGCCAGAACAATGAGCAGTTCTTC
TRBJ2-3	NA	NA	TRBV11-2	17	CASQVGGAGASTDTQYF	TGTGCCAGCCAAGTGGGAGGTGCGGGGGCCTCAACAGATACGCAGTATTTT
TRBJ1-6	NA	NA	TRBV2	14	CASIGDSGNSPLHF	TGTGCCAGCATCGGGGATTCGGGGAATTCACCCCTCCACTTT
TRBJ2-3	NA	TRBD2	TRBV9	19	CASSVAGVGTSGALHTQYF	TGTGCCAGCAGCGTAGCGGGGGTGGGTACTAGCGGGGCCCTCCATACGCAGTATTTT
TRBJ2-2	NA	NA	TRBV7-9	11	CASSLLGELFF	TGTGCCAGCAGCTTATTAGGGGAGCTGTTTTTT